Below, 23 T cell receptor beta chains from the same sample are listed, as sequenced in a study of CD8 T cells in Susac syndrome. An input of roughly 0.5 to 1 ug of RNA was subjected to reverse transcription using random hexamers. MiXCR, run by TCRdb on the immunoSEQ multiplex PCR reads, gives a single entry per CDR3 protein. There are 180,000 or so distinct CDR3 sequences in the sample; more than 90% occur only once, and around 0.14% lies in the top ten. Sequenced input: CD4+ T cells from PBMCs. These receptors all come from a human donor in good health.

This clonotype was picked up one time. The chain links TRBV29-1 to TRBJ1-5; no clear D. V shed 6 bases and J shed 4 bases, with 16 bases lying between them. This CDR3 region has 14 residues. Germline V gives CDR1 SQVTM, CDR2 ANQGSEA. The CDR3 coding sequence is TGCAGCGTGCCGGGTCCTTTATCGAATCAGCCCCAGCATTTT. Translation: CSVPGPLSNQPQHF. Combining the CDR3 with reference TRBV29-1 and TRBJ1-5 gives the whole variable domain SAVISQKPSRDICQRGTSLTIQCQVDSQVTMMFWYRQQPGQSLTLIATANQGSEATYESGFVIDKFPISRPNLTFSTLTVSNMSPEDSSIYLCSVPGPLSNQPQHFGDGTRLSIL.

The genes are TRBV29-1 and TRBJ1-4, with 8 bases matching TRBD1. The germline CDR1 and CDR2 sequences are SQVTM and ANQGSEA. This CDR3 is 12 amino acids long. The V segment lost 7 bases and the J segment 6 bases; nucleotides outside the gene matches: 4. Here the CDR3 DNA reads TGCAGCGCCTCAGGGGGCGATGAAAAACTGTTTTTT. This sequence encodes CSASGGDEKLFF.

The V and J genes are TRBV20-1 and TRBJ2-1; D not resolved. The V end lost 5 bases, the J end lost 0 bases, and 11 bases lay between the germline ends. This CDR3 has 14 amino acids. CDR1 is DFQATT and CDR2 is SNEGSKA in the germline V gene (reference sequence). CDR3: CSALGWSSYNEQFF. CDR3 nucleotide sequence: TGCAGTGCTCTGGGGTGGAGCTCCTACAATGAGCAGTTCTTC.

The rearrangement uses TRBV30 and TRBJ2-6; 8 nucleotides agree with TRBD1. This CDR3 is built from 18 residues. The junction had 12 bases not matched to a gene; V was cut back by 3 bases and J by 2 bases. Germline V lookup: CDR1 GTSNPN, CDR2 SVGIG (reference sequence). In DNA form, the CDR3 reads TGTGCCTGGAGACGCCGGGCAGGGACAGGCCCTGGGGCCAACGTCCTGACTTTC. As protein: CAWRRRAGTGPGANVLTF.

CDR3 protein: CSARDGARGVTYEQYF. In nucleotides, the CDR3 is TGCAGTGCTAGAGATGGAGCTCGGGGGGTCACCTACGAGCAGTACTTC. V is TRBV20-1 and J is TRBJ2-7; TRBD2 agrees at 7 bases. CDR3 length: 16 residues. Germline CDR1 and CDR2: DFQATT and SNEGSKA (reference sequence). With 0 bases clipped from V and 2 bases from J, the junction kept 10 bases outside the gene matches.

J is TRBJ2-5 and V is TRBV29-1, with D possibly matching TRBD1 (6 bases). The germline CDR1 and CDR2 sequences are SQVTM and ANQGSEA. The CDR3 runs 13 residues. Trimming stripped 1 base from V and 5 bases from J, with 11 bases between. Here the CDR3 reads CSVEGGQRETQYF. The DNA of the CDR3 is TGCAGCGTTGAAGGGGGGCAGAGGGAGACCCAGTACTTC.

The chain combines TRBV5-6 with TRBJ2-1; D uncertain. This CDR3 spans 15 amino acids. V dropped 3 bases and J dropped 9 bases, with 19 bases sitting between them. CDR1 is SGHDT and CDR2 is YYEEEE in the germline V gene. CDR3 sequence reads: CASSSLSLDGREQFF. The CDR3 bases are TGTGCCAGCAGCTCCCTTTCACTCGACGGCCGTGAGCAGTTCTTC.

The chain uses TRBV11-2 and TRBJ2-3; 9 nucleotides line up with TRBD2. The CDR3 runs 15 residues. With 4 bases clipped from V and 3 bases from J, the junction kept 5 bases outside the gene matches. CDR1 is SGHAT, CDR2 FQNNGV, per germline. CDR3 coding DNA: TGTGCCAGCAGCTCGAGACTAGCGGAAACAGATACGCAGTATTTT. This sequence encodes CASSSRLAETDTQYF.

V usage is TRBV3-1 and J usage is TRBJ1-5; tentative D call: TRBD1 (5 bases). The CDR3 runs 15 residues. V shed 1 base and J shed 0 bases, with 7 bases lying between them. Germline CDR1 reads LGHDT; CDR2 reads YNNKEL (reference sequence). In DNA, the CDR3 is TGTGCCAGCAGCCAAGTTGGGGGTAGCAATCAGCCCCAGCATTTT. This codes for CASSQVGGSNQPQHF.

The chain joins TRBV7-2 to TRBJ2-5; TRBD2 agrees at 13 bases. Trimming at V came to 5 bases and at J to 5 bases, leaving 8 bases not matched to a gene. CDR3 size: 16 residues. In germline, CDR1 is SGHTA, CDR2 FQGNSA. The CDR3 is CASSPTSGGAGETQYF. The CDR3, as DNA: TGTGCCAGCAGCCCTACTAGCGGGGGGGCGGGTGAGACCCAGTACTTC.

The chain employs TRBV24-1 and TRBJ2-5; D might be TRBD1 or TRBD2, each matching 5 bases. V was cut by 4 bases and J by 5 bases, with 13 bases left in between. Per the germline V gene, CDR1 is KGHDR and CDR2 is SFDVKD. The CDR3 sequence is 14 residues long. The CDR3 is CATSESTGPETQYF. The CDR3 nucleotides are TGTGCCACCAGTGAATCTACGGGGCCGGAGACCCAGTACTTC.

This chain joins TRBV7-2 and TRBJ2-7; 11 positions match TRBD1. J gave up 3 bases and V 4 bases, and 2 bases lay outside the gene matches. The CDR3 covers 14 residues. Germline CDR1 reads SGHTA; CDR2 reads FQGNSA. This chain's CDR3 is CASSWTGGDYEQYF. For the CDR3, the DNA is TGTGCCAGCAGCTGGACAGGGGGCGACTACGAGCAGTACTTC. The full variable domain, completed using reference TRBV7-2 and TRBJ2-7, is GAGVSQSPSNKVTEKGKDVELRCDPISGHTALYWYRQSLGQGLEFLIYFQGNSAPDKSGLPSDRFSAERTGGSVSTLTIQRTQQEDSAVYLCASSWTGGDYEQYFGPGTRLTVT.

V usage is TRBV20-1 and J usage is TRBJ2-7, with 14 bases fitting TRBD2. This CDR3 region has 15 residues. Losses at the gene ends were 3 bases for V and 6 bases for J; bases not matched to a gene: 7. CDR1 and CDR2 from the germline V gene are DFQATT and SNEGSKA (reference sequence). The CDR3 region has the DNA TGCAGTGCTAGTAGACTAGCGGGGGGGCGGTTCGAGCAGTACTTC. This codes for CSASRLAGGRFEQYF.

This chain joins TRBV7-2 and TRBJ2-7, with D maybe TRBD2 (5 bases). CDR3 length: 14 amino acids. Germline CDR1 and CDR2: SGHTA and FQGNSA. Trimming took off 2 bases at V and 3 bases at J, with 11 bases between the two ends. The CDR3 DNA reads as TGTGCCAGCAGCTTAATCGACCGGGACTACGAGCAGTACTTC. It is translated as CASSLIDRDYEQYF.

This CDR3 is CSAWTSGNTDTQYF. The CDR3 nucleotides read TGCAGTGCCTGGACTAGCGGAAACACAGATACGCAGTATTTT. The rearrangement uses TRBV20-1 and TRBJ2-3; 10 bases align to TRBD2. The length of the CDR3 is 14 residues. The junction had 5 bases not matched to a gene; V was cut back by 6 bases and J by 2 bases. Germline V gives CDR1 DFQATT, CDR2 SNEGSKA (reference sequence).

This clonotype was detected a few times. This chain connects TRBV4-3 to TRBJ2-3, with 8 bases matching TRBD2. Trimming took 5 bases from V and 2 from J; bases not matched to a gene: 6. The germline CDR1 and CDR2 sequences are LGHNA and YSLEER. This CDR3 is built from 15 residues. The CDR3 here is CASSASGGYTDTQYF. The CDR3 region has the DNA TGCGCCAGCAGCGCCAGCGGGGGATACACAGATACGCAGTATTTT.

The rearrangement joins TRBV5-1 to TRBJ1-1; D is unclear. Trimming pared 0 bases from V and 7 bases from J, leaving 7 bases between. Germline CDR1 and CDR2: SGHRS and YFSETQ. The CDR3 is 12 residues long. CDR3 region: CASSLEGSEAFF. The CDR3 DNA sequence: TGCGCCAGCAGCTTGGAAGGGAGTGAAGCTTTCTTT.

This clonotype showed up just once. The V and J genes are TRBV20-1 and TRBJ2-7, with D hard to call. V dropped 0 bases and J dropped 0 bases, with 15 bases sitting between them. Germline V lookup: CDR1 DFQATT, CDR2 SNEGSKA (reference sequence). This CDR3 is built from 16 residues. In DNA form, the CDR3 reads TGCAGTGCTAGAGATCTGGGCAGTTCGACCTCCTACGAGCAGTACTTC. It is translated as CSARDLGSSTSYEQYF.

V and J are TRBV19 and TRBJ1-5; no definite D call. The CDR3 is 13 residues long. Deletions cut 4 bases from V and 11 bases from J, with 15 bases between. Germline V lookup: CDR1 LNHDA, CDR2 SQIVND (reference sequence). CDR3 region: CASSSGEFGAQHF. The CDR3 region has the DNA TGTGCCAGTAGTAGTGGTGAATTCGGGGCCCAGCATTTT.

The rearrangement uses TRBV4-3 and TRBJ2-1; the match to TRBD1 covers 9 bases. V was clipped by 0 bases and J by 9 bases; unmatched bases: 6. Germline V gene data show CDR1 as LGHNA and CDR2 as YSLEER. This CDR3 contains 15 residues. CDR3 sequence (DNA): TGCGCCAGCAGCCAAGATCCCGGGACAGGGACTGAGCAGTTCTTC. It codes for CASSQDPGTGTEQFF.

The chain recombines TRBV29-1 with TRBJ1-1; D might be TRBD1 (5 bases). The CDR3 has 13 residues. Trimming took 5 bases from V and 1 from J, leaving 11 bases between them. The germline V gene encodes CDR1 SQVTM and CDR2 ANQGSEA. The CDR3 is CSVYPGGNTEAFF. CDR3 in DNA: TGCAGCGTTTATCCGGGGGGGAACACTGAAGCTTTCTTT.

This clonotype appeared once. This chain links TRBV20-1 with TRBJ1-6; maybe TRBD1 (5 bases). The CDR3 runs 15 residues. Trimming removed 0 bases at V and 3 bases at J, with 9 bases between. CDR1 and CDR2 (germline): DFQATT, SNEGSKA (reference sequence). The CDR3 bases are TGCAGTGCTAGAGAAACAGGCTTCTATAATTCACCCCTCCACTTT. Encoded protein: CSARETGFYNSPLHF.

This chain uses TRBV4-3 with TRBJ2-5, with TRBD1 identical over 12 bases. Trimming took 3 bases from V and 5 from J; bases not matched to a gene: 4. The CDR3 is made up of 15 amino acids. From germline, CDR1 is LGHNA and CDR2 YSLEER. This CDR3 is CASSQGQGALETQYF. CDR3 in DNA: TGCGCCAGCAGCCAGGGACAGGGGGCTTTGGAGACCCAGTACTTC.